One T cell receptor beta chain is described in this entry. What it recognizes is unknown. This sample was included in a study of T cell repertoires in cytomegalovirus infection. Using its own MiXCR run on the reads, TCRdb lists one record per CDR3 protein. Of 750,000 to 950,000 distinct CDR3 sequences listed, about 27% are singletons. The germline CDR1 and CDR2 sequences are SQVTM and ANQGSEA. The CDR3 extends over 11 amino acids. The V end was cut by 2 bases, the J end by 7 bases, with 8 bases between. The sequencing used cultured CD8+ T cells from PBMCs, collected from culture after CMV antigen stimulation. This TCR derives from a human donor in good health (CMV status not recorded). Some clones in this sample may be carry-over from other donors' samples. The J gene is TRBJ1-2, the V gene TRBV29-1; D is undetermined. As DNA, the CDR3 is TGCAGCGTTGAAATTCGGCGTGGCTACACCTTC. Its translation is CSVEIRRGYTF. Together with reference TRBV29-1 and TRBJ1-2, the CDR3 gives the full variable domain: SAVISQKPSRDICQRGTSLTIQCQVDSQVTMMFWYRQQPGQSLTLIATANQGSEATYESGFVIDKFPISRPNLTFSTLTVSNMSPEDSSIYLCSVEIRRGYTFGSGTRLTVV.